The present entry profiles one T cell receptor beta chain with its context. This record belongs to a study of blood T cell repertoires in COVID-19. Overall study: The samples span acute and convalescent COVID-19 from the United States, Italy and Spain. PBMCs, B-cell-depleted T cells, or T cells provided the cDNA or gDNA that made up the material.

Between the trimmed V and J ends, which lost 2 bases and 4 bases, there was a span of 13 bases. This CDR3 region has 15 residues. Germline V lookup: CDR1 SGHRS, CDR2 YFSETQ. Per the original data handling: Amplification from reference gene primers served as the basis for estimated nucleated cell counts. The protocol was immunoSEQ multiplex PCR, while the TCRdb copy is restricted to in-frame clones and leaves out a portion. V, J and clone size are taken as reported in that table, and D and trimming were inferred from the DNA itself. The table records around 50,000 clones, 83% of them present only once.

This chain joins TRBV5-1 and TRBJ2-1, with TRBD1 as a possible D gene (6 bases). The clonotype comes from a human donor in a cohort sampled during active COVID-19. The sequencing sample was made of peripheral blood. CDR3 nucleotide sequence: TGCGCCAGCAGCTTCGGGACAAAACAGTACAATGAGCAGTTCTTC. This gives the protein CASSFGTKQYNEQFF.